A single sample gave rise to the 7 T cell receptor beta chains below, sequenced in a study of OX40 agonist ivuxolimab in advanced cancers. TCRdb's table, derived via immunoSEQ multiplex PCR, lists solely in-frame clones and lacks some. This table has approximately 35,000 clones, roughly 80% appearing once. The sequencing used CD4+ or CD8+ T cells sorted from blood, collected in a trial of the OX40 agonist ivuxolimab. The receptor source for this set is an adult with an advanced solid tumor such as melanoma, head and neck, liver or kidney cancer.

This chain connects TRBV5-5 to TRBJ1-5, with D perhaps matching TRBD1 (5 bases). The V gene's germline CDR1 is SGHKS and CDR2 YYEKEE (reference sequence). This CDR3 contains 15 residues. The ends were cut back, 4 bases at V and 3 bases at J, with 14 bases in the middle. The CDR3 DNA sequence: TGTGCCAGCAGCCGCGGGGGGGACCCCAATCAGCCCCAGCATTTT. Translating gives CASSRGGDPNQPQHF.

V is TRBV19 and J is TRBJ1-5; no reliable D call. CDR1 is LNHDA and CDR2 is SQIVND in the germline V gene (reference sequence). The CDR3 is made up of 11 amino acids. The germline V and J ends were trimmed by 4 bases and 2 bases, with 0 bases remaining between them. Written as DNA, the CDR3 is TGTGCCAGTAGTAGCAATCAGCCCCAGCATTTT. Its translation is CASSSNQPQHF.

This rearrangement joins TRBV27 to TRBJ1-1; TRBD1 might be the D (5 bases). This CDR3 is 14 amino acids long. V lost 2 bases, J lost 0 bases, and 7 bases lay in between. Germline V gives CDR1 MNHEY, CDR2 SMNVEV (reference sequence). CDR3 loop: CASSLQGVNTEAFF. The CDR3 DNA is TGTGCCAGCAGTTTACAGGGCGTGAACACTGAAGCTTTCTTT.

The rearrangement links TRBV5-5 to TRBJ2-5; D is perhaps TRBD1 (5 bases). CDR1 and CDR2 (germline): SGHKS, YYEKEE (reference sequence). The V gene lost 4 bases and the J gene lost 5 bases, with 15 bases spanning the gap. The length of the CDR3 is 14 residues. CDR3 amino acids: CASSQSTEWETQYF. DNA for the CDR3: TGTGCCAGCAGCCAATCGACAGAGTGGGAGACCCAGTACTTC.

This chain uses TRBV29-1 with TRBJ1-2; unclear D gene. This CDR3 is built from 13 residues. CDR1 and CDR2 from the germline V gene are SQVTM and ANQGSEA. V was clipped by 1 base and J by 3 bases, with 9 bases between them. CDR3 sequence: CSVEVVTHYGYTF. The DNA of the CDR3 is TGCAGCGTTGAAGTGGTGACACACTATGGCTACACCTTC.

For the CDR3, the DNA is TGTGCCAGCAGTGGGGGTAGTCCTCATGCCGGGGAGCTGTTTTTT. Residues: CASSGGSPHAGELFF. J is TRBJ2-2 and V is TRBV6-1; D gene ambiguous. This CDR3 has 15 amino acids. The germline gives CDR1 MNHNS, CDR2 SASEGT. V was cut by 4 bases and J by 6 bases, with 15 bases left in between.

The gene calls are TRBV5-4 and TRBJ2-3; D gene ambiguous. Germline CDR1 is SGHNT and CDR2 is YYREEE (reference sequence). Trimming left V 3 bases short and J 3 bases short, with 5 bases between. The CDR3 length is 12 residues. The CDR3 here is CASSSSTDTQYF. Here the CDR3 DNA reads TGTGCCAGCAGCTCCTCGACAGATACGCAGTATTTT.